This T cell receptor beta chain was retrieved from a study of CD8 T cells in Susac syndrome. Study overall: When their blood was taken, the Susac syndrome patients had either not yet had any therapy, were taking corticosteroids, or were taking intravenous immunoglobulin alone.

High-throughput TCR beta sequencing covered peripheral CD8+ and CD4+ T cells. RNA totalling roughly 0.5 to 1 ug underwent reverse transcription with random hexamers. TCRdb recomputed calls from the immunoSEQ multiplex PCR reads with MiXCR, one row per CDR3 protein. Of 85,000 to 95,000 distinct CDR3 sequences in the sample, just under 95% were seen once. Sequenced: CD4+ T cells from PBMCs. This clonotype was sampled from a human donor with Susac syndrome.

The DNA for the CDR3 is TGTGCCAGCAGTGTGGGGTTTGACACCGGGGAGCTGTTTTTT. Amino acid sequence: CASSVGFDTGELFF. The chain recombines TRBV6-4 with TRBJ2-2; no clear D. The V gene's germline CDR1 is MRHNA and CDR2 SNTAGT. The CDR3 runs 14 residues. The V end lost 4 bases, the J end lost 3 bases, and 9 bases lay between the germline ends.